Below, 23 T cell receptor beta chains from the same sample are listed, as sequenced in a study of radiotherapy plus CTLA-4 blockade in lung cancer (dated by TCRdb to 2016 to 2018). The library relied on the immunoSEQ multiplex PCR assay. This is the immuneACCESS table as TCRdb keeps it, with only in-frame sequences that have V and J called. A part of the clones is gone; compared with another copy, unresolved V genes explain less than half, and the rest is unexplained. Across this sample there are about 88,000 clones, with roughly 78% seen only once. 11% to 15% of the sample comes from the top ten. Source: peripheral blood, taken from a patient treated with radiotherapy plus ipilimumab. These receptors came from a human donor with non-small cell lung cancer that progressed on radiotherapy plus ipilimumab.

This clone was seen at least ten times. The rearrangement joins TRBV19 to TRBJ2-1; 9 bases agree with TRBD1. The junction had 7 bases not matched to a gene; V was cut back by 3 bases and J by 7 bases. Germline V gene data show CDR1 as LNHDA and CDR2 as SQIVND (reference sequence). The CDR3 length is 15 residues. DNA for the CDR3: TGTGCCAGTAGTATCGGGACAGGGATACAGAATGAGCAGTTCTTC. Its protein is CASSIGTGIQNEQFF.

The chain joins TRBV10-2 to TRBJ2-2; D unresolved. V was shortened by 1 base and J by 4 bases, with 4 bases between the two germline ends. The CDR3 sequence is 13 residues long. Germline CDR1 is WSHSY and CDR2 is SAAADI. The CDR3 nucleotides are TGCGCCAGCAGTGAGTTTACCACCGGGGAGCTGTTTTTT. Amino acid sequence: CASSEFTTGELFF.

V is TRBV27 and J is TRBJ2-5; D remains ambiguous. CDR1 is MNHEY and CDR2 is SMNVEV in the germline V gene (reference sequence). The CDR3 is 13 residues long. V shed 1 base and J shed 5 bases, with 8 bases lying between them. Here the CDR3 reads CASSLFGVETQYF. As DNA, the CDR3 is TGTGCCAGCAGTTTATTCGGTGTGGAGACCCAGTACTTC.

The gene calls are TRBV7-2 and TRBJ1-3; no clear D. CDR3 length equals 13 residues. Germline V gene sequence: CDR1 SGHTA, CDR2 FQGNSA. V lost 3 bases and J lost 4, with 7 bases in between. CDR3: CASSLYDGNTIYF. The CDR3 nucleotides read TGTGCCAGCAGCTTGTACGACGGAAACACCATATATTTT.

The rearrangement joins TRBV11-2 to TRBJ2-7; TRBD1 agrees at 8 bases. Germline values: CDR1 SGHAT, CDR2 FQNNGV. V was clipped by 3 bases and J by 1 base; unmatched bases: 5. The CDR3 sequence is 15 residues long. The CDR3 DNA reads as TGTGCCAGCAGCTTCGACAGGGGCGCGTCCTACGAGCAGTACTTC. It encodes CASSFDRGASYEQYF. Based on the CDR3 plus reference TRBV11-2 and TRBJ2-7, the full variable domain is EAGVAQSPRYKIIEKRQSVAFWCNPISGHATLYWYQQILGQGPKLLIQFQNNGVVDDSQLPKDRFSAERLKGVDSTLKIQPAKLEDSAVYLCASSFDRGASYEQYFGPGTRLTVT.

CDR3 sequence reads: CASSRTSGGGETQYF. The CDR3 region has the DNA TGTGCCAGCAGCCGGACTAGCGGGGGGGGTGAGACCCAGTACTTC. This rearrangement joins TRBV28 to TRBJ2-5; 15 nucleotides align to TRBD2. The CDR3 extends over 15 amino acids. Germline V lookup: CDR1 MDHEN, CDR2 SYDVKM. V lost 6 bases, J lost 5 bases, and 4 bases stayed unmatched.

The CDR3 nucleotides are TGTGCCAGCAGTTACGGGAGGGGATCTGGGGCCAACGTCCTGACTTTC. Its protein product is CASSYGRGSGANVLTF. V and J are TRBV6-5 and TRBJ2-6; TRBD2 aligns across 7 bases. The J segment lost 1 base and the V segment lost 2 bases, leaving 2 bases of the junction unmatched. This CDR3 is built from 16 residues. Germline V CDR1 and CDR2: MNHEY, SVGAGI.

The chain recombines TRBV11-2 with TRBJ2-1; perhaps TRBD1 as D (6 bases). Germline V gene data show CDR1 as SGHAT and CDR2 as FQNNGV. V was trimmed by 0 bases and J by 2 bases, leaving 8 bases between them. This CDR3 region has 15 residues. CDR3 bases: TGTGCCAGCAGCTTAGACCGGACAGCCTACAATGAGCAGTTCTTC. Residues: CASSLDRTAYNEQFF.

The chain recombines TRBV5-1 with TRBJ1-3; TRBD1 might be the D (6 bases). The germline CDR1 and CDR2 sequences are SGHRS and YFSETQ. Trimming removed 4 bases at V and 4 bases at J, with 15 bases between. The CDR3 consists of 15 residues. DNA of the CDR3: TGCGCCAGCAGCCCGGATCCAGGGGCCGGAAACACCATATATTTT. It translates to CASSPDPGAGNTIYF.

This chain uses TRBV7-8 with TRBJ1-5; 9 positions match TRBD1. Germline assignment: CDR1 SGHVS and CDR2 FQNEAQ. The CDR3 spans 19 residues. With 5 bases clipped from V and 1 base from J, the junction kept 15 bases outside the gene matches. CDR3 nucleotides: TGTGCCAGCAGCGAAGCTCGCGGGACAGGGAGAATCAGCAATCAGCCCCAGCATTTT. Translation gives CASSEARGTGRISNQPQHF.

The rearrangement links TRBV19 to TRBJ2-6, with 12 bases aligning to TRBD2. The V gene's germline CDR1 is LNHDA and CDR2 SQIVND (reference sequence). This CDR3 spans 19 amino acids. The trim removed 6 bases at V and 0 bases at J, leaving 9 bases unmatched. The CDR3 DNA sequence: TGTGCCAGTAGGAGGGGGACTAGCGGGCCACTCTCTGGGGCCAACGTCCTGACTTTC. Encoded protein: CASRRGTSGPLSGANVLTF.

V and J are TRBV5-1 and TRBJ2-3, with a weak D call TRBD2 (5 bases). Trimming took 3 bases from V and 0 from J, leaving 17 bases between them. Germline CDR1 SGHRS, CDR2 YFSETQ. The CDR3 totals 17 residues. CDR3 protein: CASSSGLRRVSTDTQYF. DNA of the CDR3: TGCGCCAGCAGCTCCGGTCTTAGGCGGGTTAGCACAGATACGCAGTATTTT.

V usage is TRBV28 and J usage is TRBJ2-2, with D hard to call. In germline, CDR1 is MDHEN, CDR2 SYDVKM. The V end lost 5 bases, the J end lost 1 base, and 14 bases lay between the germline ends. The length of the CDR3 is 16 residues. CDR3 bases: TGTGCCAGCAGTATCCTAGGCAGAGTGAACACCGGGGAGCTGTTTTTT. Translated: CASSILGRVNTGELFF.

The CDR3 bases are TGTGCCAGCAGTGCAGGCAGGGGACTTTACTCTGGAAACACCATATATTTT. Translation gives CASSAGRGLYSGNTIYF. The chain couples TRBV2 to TRBJ1-3; D may be TRBD1 (6 bases). Germline assignment: CDR1 SNHLY and CDR2 FYNNEI. The CDR3 is made up of 17 amino acids. V dropped 4 bases and J dropped 0 bases, with 16 bases sitting between them.

The chain links TRBV18 to TRBJ1-1; D not certain. The V end lost 1 base, the J end lost 3 bases, and 15 bases lay between the germline ends. This CDR3 spans 16 amino acids. The germline V gene has CDR1 KGHSH and CDR2 LQKENI. In nucleotides, the CDR3 is TGTGCCAGCTCACCACGTTTGGTTTCTGAGGACACTGAAGCTTTCTTT. Its translation is CASSPRLVSEDTEAFF.

The chain is built from TRBV18 and TRBJ1-2; maybe TRBD1 (6 bases). Trimming pared 3 bases from V and 1 base from J, leaving 12 bases between. The CDR3 runs to 15 residues. Germline CDR1 KGHSH, CDR2 LQKENI. The CDR3 DNA reads as TGTGCCAGCTCACCCTACAGGGACCGTAACTATGGCTACACCTTC. Residues: CASSPYRDRNYGYTF.

This clone has a handful of counts. DNA of the CDR3: TGTGCCAGTAGTACCGACAGGGGGACGCATGACTACACCTTC. Its translation: CASSTDRGTHDYTF. The chain carries TRBV19 and TRBJ1-2; 9 nucleotides line up with TRBD1. Trimming removed 4 bases from V and 10 bases from J; junction bases left unmatched: 10. The CDR3 has 14 residues. Germline CDR1 LNHDA, CDR2 SQIVND (reference sequence).

This clone has a single count. J is TRBJ2-5 and V is TRBV7-6; either TRBD1 or TRBD2 may supply D (5 bases each). Germline loops: CDR1 SGHVS, CDR2 FNYEAQ. The V gene lost 3 bases and the J gene lost 1 base, with 9 bases spanning the gap. This CDR3 contains 14 residues. The DNA for the CDR3 is TGTGCCAGCAGCTTTCCGGGACGCCAAGAGACCCAGTACTTC. Encoded protein: CASSFPGRQETQYF.

This clone came up a few times. The chain joins TRBV4-1 to TRBJ2-7; D unresolved. This CDR3 comprises 13 residues. With 1 base removed from V and 2 bases from J, the gap between germline ends came to 6 bases. Germline V gives CDR1 MGHRA, CDR2 YSYEKL. The CDR3 protein is CASSQVYTYEQYF. CDR3 nucleotides: TGCGCCAGCAGCCAAGTATACACCTACGAGCAGTACTTC.

This clone has a handful of counts. The chain has TRBV5-6 and TRBJ1-4; D is perhaps TRBD1 (5 bases). Deletions cut 0 bases from V and 2 bases from J, with 8 bases between. In germline, CDR1 is SGHDT, CDR2 YYEEEE. The CDR3 is 15 residues long. CDR3 sequence reads: CASSLAGATNEKLFF. DNA of the CDR3: TGTGCCAGCAGCTTGGCCGGGGCGACTAATGAAAAACTGTTTTTT.

This clone was observed many times. The genes are TRBV20-1 and TRBJ1-3; TRBD1 might be the D (5 bases). CDR1 and CDR2 (germline): DFQATT, SNEGSKA (reference sequence). The CDR3 contains 11 residues. V was cut by 0 bases and J by 9 bases, with 6 bases left in between. In DNA, the CDR3 is TGCAGTGCTAGAGATGGGGGCACCATATATTTT. It translates to CSARDGGTIYF.

The chain joins TRBV19 to TRBJ2-7, with D unresolved. CDR3 length: 13 amino acids. The germline V and J ends were trimmed by 4 bases and 3 bases, with 10 bases remaining between them. CDR1 is LNHDA, CDR2 SQIVND, per germline (reference sequence). The CDR3 spells CASSTTRFYEQYF. CDR3 sequence (DNA): TGTGCCAGTAGTACCACCCGGTTCTACGAGCAGTACTTC. Looking up the rest from reference TRBV19 and TRBJ2-7 gives the full variable domain: DGGITQSPKYLFRKEGQNVTLSCEQNLNHDAMYWYRQDPGQGLRLIYYSQIVNDFQKGDIAEGYSVSREKKESFPLTVTSAQKNPTAFYLCASSTTRFYEQYFGPGTRLTVT.

This clone was seen once. The chain employs TRBV20-1 and TRBJ1-2, with D unresolved. CDR1 is DFQATT and CDR2 is SNEGSKA in the germline V gene (reference sequence). Trimming stripped 8 bases from V and 3 bases from J, with 4 bases between. The CDR3 is 9 amino acids. DNA for the CDR3: TGCAGTCCCGACTATGGCTACACCTTC. Protein product: CSPDYGYTF.